These 21 T cell receptor beta chains were sequenced from one sample in a study of blood T cell repertoires in COVID-19. Repertoires were generated with immunoSEQ multiplex PCR, while TCRdb's copy carries only in-frame clones and drops some. Of 150,000 to 200,000 clones listed, approximately 80% are singletons. The sample was PBMCs or T cells enriched from blood (not recorded which). The receptors originated from a man aged 40-55 years who had recovered from COVID-19.

The chain links TRBV7-3 to TRBJ2-1; D is unresolved. Germline CDR1 is SGHTA and CDR2 is FQGTGA. CDR3 length: 15 amino acids. Trimming cost V 5 bases and J 0 bases, with 11 bases left between them. The DNA of the CDR3 is TGTGCCAGCAGCCCCCAGGCGAGCTCCTACAATGAGCAGTTCTTC. Its translation is CASSPQASSYNEQFF. Based on the CDR3 plus reference TRBV7-3 and TRBJ2-1, the full variable domain is GAGVSQTPSNKVTEKGKYVELRCDPISGHTALYWYRQSLGQGPEFLIYFQGTGAADDSGLPNDRFFAVRPEGSVSTLKIQRTERGDSAVYLCASSPQASSYNEQFFGPGTRLTVL.

This chain links TRBV27 with TRBJ2-7, with 10 bases identical to TRBD2. The trim removed 9 bases at V and 2 bases at J, leaving 4 bases unmatched. The CDR3 contains 13 residues. Per the germline V gene, CDR1 is MNHEY and CDR2 is SMNVEV (reference sequence). The CDR3 region is CARKRGGTYEQYV. The CDR3 nucleotides are TGTGCCAGAAAGCGGGGGGGTACCTACGAGCAGTACGTC.

The rearrangement uses TRBV6-5 and TRBJ1-4; TRBD1 matches 8 bases. The CDR3 is made up of 14 amino acids. With 6 bases clipped from V and 4 bases from J, the junction kept 4 bases outside the gene matches. Germline V CDR1 and CDR2: MNHEY, SVGAGI. The CDR3 reads CASSKDRGNEKLFF. CDR3 coding DNA: TGTGCCAGCAGCAAAGACAGGGGTAATGAAAAACTGTTTTTT.

V usage is TRBV24-1 and J usage is TRBJ1-3; D call uncertain. The CDR3 spans 13 residues. Trimming removed 5 bases from V and 2 bases from J, with 6 bases in between. Germline V gene sequence: CDR1 KGHDR, CDR2 SFDVKD. The CDR3 DNA reads TGTGCCACCAGTGGAGAGGCTGGAAACACCATATATTTT. Protein product: CATSGEAGNTIYF.

The CDR3 sequence: CASSYGTAVEAFF. CDR3 coding DNA: TGTGCCAGCAGTTATGGGACAGCCGTCGAAGCTTTCTTT. This chain connects TRBV12-3 or TRBV12-4 to TRBJ1-1, with 7 bases identical to TRBD1. Trimming cost V 4 bases and J 8 bases; bases outside gene matches: 7. This CDR3 is built from 13 residues.

The chain combines TRBV12-3 or TRBV12-4 with TRBJ1-2, with D uncertain. V was shortened by 3 bases and J by 5 bases, with 7 bases between the two germline ends. This CDR3 region has 12 residues. The CDR3 coding sequence is TGTGCCAGCAGTTTGGCCTTTTATGGCTACACCTTC. Translated: CASSLAFYGYTF.

A word on this clone: This sample also contains other DNA sequences that code for the same CDR3. The V call is TRBV11-2, the J call TRBJ1-2; no definite D call. The V gene's germline CDR1 is SGHAT and CDR2 FQNNGV. This CDR3 contains 13 residues. V was pared by 2 bases and J by 3 bases, with 7 bases between. CDR3 amino acids: CASSLSTDYGYTF. CDR3 nucleotide sequence: TGTGCCAGCAGCTTAAGTACGGACTATGGCTACACCTTC.

The chain is built from TRBV1 and TRBJ1-2; TRBD1, the D gene given by the table, was not confirmed from the DNA. TRBV1 is tagged as a pseudogene. This CDR3 comprises 16 residues. The CDR3 spells CTSSQAVQGGDYGYTF. CDR3 nucleotide sequence: TGCACCAGCAGCCAAGCTGTACAGGGCGGTGACTATGGCTACACCTTC.

This clone was recorded a few times. The CDR3 nucleotides are TGTGCCAGTAGCCCGACAGGGCCAGGAAATGAGCAGTTCTTC. Translation gives CASSPTGPGNEQFF. The V and J genes are TRBV19 and TRBJ2-1, with TRBD1 identical over 7 bases. From germline, CDR1 is LNHDA and CDR2 SQIVND (reference sequence). This CDR3 spans 14 amino acids. With 6 bases clipped from V and 7 bases from J, the junction kept 9 bases outside the gene matches.

V usage is TRBV6-5 and J usage is TRBJ1-2, with a tentative D call TRBD1 (6 bases). CDR1 is MNHEY and CDR2 is SVGAGI in the germline V gene. V was shortened by 4 bases and J by 4 bases, with 16 bases between the two germline ends. The CDR3 runs to 15 residues. The CDR3 DNA follows: TGTGCCAGCAGTTCGGGGACACTGGCATCCTATGGCTACACCTTC. Translated, it gives CASSSGTLASYGYTF.

The rearrangement joins TRBV18 to TRBJ1-3, with unresolved D. Germline CDR1 is KGHSH and CDR2 is LQKENI. This CDR3 is built from 16 residues. Trimming removed 3 bases at V and 0 bases at J, with 12 bases between. The CDR3: CASSPPDWGSGNTIYF. DNA for the CDR3: TGTGCCAGCTCACCTCCGGACTGGGGCTCTGGAAACACCATATATTTT.

A word on this clone: A much larger clone lies a single base off, so this may be a read error. V gene TRBV11-2 combines with J gene TRBJ2-2; maybe TRBD2 (7 bases). The germline V gene encodes CDR1 SGHAT and CDR2 FQNNGV. The V gene lost 11 bases and the J gene lost 1 base, with 20 bases spanning the gap. The CDR3 consists of 16 residues. CDR3 sequence reads: CARGRGAGENTGELFF. In nucleotides, the CDR3 is TGTGCCCGGGGCCGGGGGGCGGGGGAGAACACCGGGGAGCTGTTTTTT.

In its sample, this clone was seen once. The chain has TRBV15 and TRBJ1-3; TRBD1 aligns across 7 bases. Germline V gene data show CDR1 as LNHNV and CDR2 as YYDKDF (reference sequence). The CDR3 spans 18 residues. The J segment lost 3 bases and the V segment lost 4 bases, leaving 15 bases of the junction unmatched. CDR3 loop: CATSTAGTEFKYGNTIYF. CDR3 DNA sequence: TGTGCCACCAGCACCGCCGGGACAGAGTTTAAGTATGGAAACACCATATATTTT.

The chain carries TRBV5-1 and TRBJ2-3; 10 bases fit TRBD1. Trimming at V came to 0 bases and at J to 4 bases, leaving 5 bases not matched to a gene. The CDR3 consists of 16 residues. CDR1 and CDR2 from the germline V gene are SGHRS and YFSETQ. The CDR3 sequence is CASSLGRQGASDTQYF. CDR3 nucleotide sequence: TGCGCCAGCAGCTTGGGTCGACAGGGGGCATCAGATACGCAGTATTTT.

The chain couples TRBV10-3 to TRBJ1-2, with 7 nucleotides matching TRBD1. J was trimmed by 3 bases and V by 10 bases; bases with no gene match: 5. Germline CDR1 reads ENHRY; CDR2 reads SYGVKD. This CDR3 spans 12 amino acids. The CDR3 sequence: CASWDSYYGYTF. CDR3 DNA: TGTGCCAGTTGGGACAGTTACTATGGCTACACCTTC.

This clone occurred a few times. The V call is TRBV30, the J call TRBJ1-2; D gene ambiguous. This CDR3 is built from 12 residues. In germline, CDR1 is GTSNPN, CDR2 SVGIG (reference sequence). Trimming shortened V by 3 bases and J by 7 bases, and 12 bases separated the two germline ends. CDR3 DNA: TGTGCCTGGAGGCGGATATCGGCTGGCTACACCTTC. The encoded protein is CAWRRISAGYTF. The variable domain in full, with the rest retrieved from reference TRBV30 and TRBJ1-2, is SQTIHQWPATLVQPVGSPLSLECTVEGTSNPNLYWYRQAAGRGLQLLFYSVGIGQISSEVPQNLSASRPQDRQFILSSKKLLLSDSGFYLCAWRRISAGYTFGSGTRLTVV.

The chain has TRBV7-6 and TRBJ2-3; 12 nucleotides line up with TRBD2. The CDR3 runs 20 residues. J was trimmed by 1 base and V by 1 base; bases with no gene match: 12. The V gene's germline CDR1 is SGHVS and CDR2 FNYEAQ. CDR3 in amino acids: CASSLGLAGGKPYGTDTQYF. CDR3 coding DNA: TGTGCCAGCAGCTTAGGTCTAGCGGGGGGGAAACCATATGGCACAGATACGCAGTATTTT.

This sequence joins TRBV4-1 and TRBJ1-5, with D unclear. The CDR3 is 15 residues long. In germline, CDR1 is MGHRA, CDR2 YSYEKL. V lost 3 bases to trimming and J lost 7 bases, with 16 bases between them. The CDR3 sequence: CASSHPRPKEQPQHF. The CDR3 DNA reads TGCGCCAGCAGCCATCCGAGACCCAAGGAGCAGCCCCAGCATTTT.

CDR3: CAISESIRGIHNYGYTF. Written as DNA, the CDR3 is TGTGCCATCAGTGAGTCGATCAGGGGGATCCATAACTATGGCTACACCTTC. The chain uses TRBV10-3 and TRBJ1-2; 7 bases match TRBD1. The V and J ends lost 0 bases and 1 base, in that order; junction bases with no gene match: 8. CDR1 is ENHRY, CDR2 SYGVKD, per germline. CDR3 length: 17 residues.

This chain connects TRBV20-1 to TRBJ2-1; D remains unclear. The V end lost 6 bases, the J end lost 9 bases, and 9 bases lay between the germline ends. Germline-derived CDR1 and CDR2 are DFQATT and SNEGSKA (reference sequence). The CDR3 has 10 amino acids. The CDR3, as DNA: TGCAGTGCAGAGTACTTTGAGCAGTTCTTC. Protein: CSAEYFEQFF.

A few counts support this clone. The rearrangement links TRBV7-6 to TRBJ2-3; 10 bases match TRBD2. Trimming cost V 5 bases and J 8 bases; bases outside gene matches: 4. Germline V CDR1 and CDR2: SGHVS, FNYEAQ. CDR3 length: 13 amino acids. This CDR3 is CASSVGTSATQYF. The CDR3 nucleotides are TGTGCCAGCAGCGTCGGGACTAGCGCTACGCAGTATTTT.